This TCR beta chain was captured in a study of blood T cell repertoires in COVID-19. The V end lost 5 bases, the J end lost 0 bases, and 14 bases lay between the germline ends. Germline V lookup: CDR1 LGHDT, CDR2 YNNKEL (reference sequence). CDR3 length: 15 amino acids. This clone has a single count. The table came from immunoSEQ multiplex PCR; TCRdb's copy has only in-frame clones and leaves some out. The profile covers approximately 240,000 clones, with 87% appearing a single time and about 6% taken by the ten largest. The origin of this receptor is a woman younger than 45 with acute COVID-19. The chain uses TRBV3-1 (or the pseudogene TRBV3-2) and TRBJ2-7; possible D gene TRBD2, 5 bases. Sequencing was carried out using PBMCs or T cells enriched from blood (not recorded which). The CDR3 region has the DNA TGTGCCAGCAGCTCCTCGAAGCGGAACTCCTACGAGCAGTACTTC. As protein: CASSSSKRNSYEQYF.